The clone carrying this TCR beta chain was seen just once. The antigen is undetermined. Trimming shortened V by 4 bases and J by 5 bases, and 17 bases separated the two germline ends. The CDR3 is 16 residues long. Per germline, CDR1 KGHSH and CDR2 LQKENI. Assay used: immunoSEQ multiplex PCR; TCRdb lists only in-frame clones, some missing. The data show 65,000 to 70,000 clones, with 70% to 85% seen just once and 10% held by the top ten. This specimen comes from a study of radiotherapy plus CTLA-4 blockade in lung cancer. Regarding the study as a whole: Early blood T cell clone dynamics reportedly forecast response best, with interferon-beta.

The J gene is TRBJ2-2, the V gene TRBV18, with D tentatively TRBD1 (5 bases). The input for sequencing was peripheral blood, taken from a patient treated with radiotherapy plus ipilimumab. This sequence was found in a human donor with non-small cell lung cancer who had a complete response to radiotherapy plus ipilimumab. The CDR3 reads CASSRLQDTGTGELFF. The CDR3 region has the DNA TGTGCCAGCTCACGATTACAGGACACTGGGACCGGGGAGCTGTTTTTT.